The present T cell receptor beta chain was sequenced within a study of beta chain features in type 1 diabetes. About the research overall: Sorted cells examined across all samples numbered approximately 100 million.

Every bit of the isolated RNA underwent reverse transcription, so sequencing read expressed TCRB transcripts. Deep immunoSEQ sequencing covered naive, central memory and regulatory T cell samples. Some clones are missing from TCRdb's copy, which holds only in-frame ones; the method was immunoSEQ multiplex PCR. The table has about 170,000 clones, over 6% seen once. Overall study findings and caveats: Type 1 diabetes patients had moderately but significantly shorter TCRB CDR3s in all four CD4+ subsets. At VDJ recombination sites, type 1 diabetes patients had fewer insertions and more deleted nucleotides. Within patients, naive, central memory and Treg TCRB repertoires seemed more similar than within healthy donors.

A note on this clone: Its matching antigen is unknown.

With 5 bases clipped from V and 7 bases from J, the junction kept 11 bases outside the gene matches. The germline V gene has CDR1 SGHRS and CDR2 YFSETQ. CDR3 length: 14 amino acids. The rearrangement uses TRBV5-1 and TRBJ2-5, with 7 bases fitting TRBD1. Sample: central memory CD4+ T cells from blood. This clonotype originated in a man aged 18 to 35 with type 1 diabetes. The CDR3 coding sequence is TGCGCCAGCAGACCAGACAGGGCGGGTGGGACCCAGTACTTC. Translation gives CASRPDRAGGTQYF.